The sequence of this TCR beta chain was determined in a study of blood T cells in healthy people across ages (dated by TCRdb to between 2015 and 2016). Regarding the research as a whole: In model experiments, roughly one uniquely barcoded TCR beta cDNA molecule per two T cells was captured by template switching. Using deep sequencing normalized with unique cDNA molecular identifiers, the study measured how TCR beta repertoire diversity changes with age. The donors were split into four age groups: young (average 16 years), middle-aged (39), aged (62) and long-lived (approximately 89). To avoid experimental bias, donors of different ages were randomly spread across the sequencing lanes. Two additional independent replicas of 1 million unique cDNA reads from the same blood draw were analyzed for two donors (one aged 18 to 30 and one aged 80 or older).

Donors were roughly 40 systemically healthy Caucasian individuals from Russia aged about 6 to 100 years. About 9.1 milliliters of peripheral blood were collected from each donor into EDTA-treated Vacutainer tubes. PBMCs were isolated by Ficoll-Paque density-gradient centrifugation, with at least 6 million obtained per sample. Trizol reagent was used to extract total RNA from PBMCs, with at least 5.5 micrograms per sample. For every donor, flow cytometry on a PBMC aliquot measured the percentage of naive CD45RAhigh/CD27high T cells. Via the germline V gene, CDR1 is LGHNA and CDR2 YSLEER. Inclusive of the bounding cysteine and phenylalanine, the CDR3 is 16 residues long. Only CDR3 DNA remains: 48 bases, in frame from the first base. Relative to germline, V is missing 4 bases and J is missing 4 bases, with 11 bases of the junction outside any gene match. What the study reported, not specific to this receptor: The CMV infection status of donors was not known, potentially confounding age-related changes in expanded clonotypes. Observed TCR beta diversity per million T cells fell roughly linearly with age, and a significant reduction was already apparent by age roughly 40. Compared with the aged group, the long-lived group had more naive CD4+ T cells, fewer expanded clones and increased TCR diversity, a pattern suggesting age selection. Because profiling used bulk unsorted PBMCs, naive and antigen-experienced compartments could not be compared conclusively. Observed TCR beta diversity correlated strongly with the percentage of naive T cells measured by flow cytometry. Estimates of total diversity from one million sequenced T cells were regarded as lower bounds and underestimates.

This clonotype came up a few times. Its antigen remains unidentified. No clone much larger than this one lies a single base away; base qualities are absent. The library was made by 5' RACE. The reads were generated on an Illumina HiSeq 2500. A second PCR of about 6 to 12 cycles was performed with a sample-barcoded 5' primer and a J-beta primer mix. A template-switch 5' adaptor carrying 12 random nucleotides introduced a unique molecular identifier onto each TCR beta cDNA molecule. Each sample yielded at least 2.5 million CDR3-containing paired-end reads. All of the RNA was converted into first-strand cDNA using the Mint cDNA synthesis kit, with a TRBC-specific oligonucleotide serving as the primer. After uracil-DNA glycosylase treatment, a first 18-cycle PCR used universal primers M1SS and BC2_uni_R on all cDNA. The authors' analysis ran thus. For normalization, 1 million high-quality reads were randomly selected from each sample, with every read carrying a distinct molecular identifier. Reads sharing molecular identifiers were discarded rather than binned into consensus sequences. CDR3 identification, clonotype clustering and error correction used MiTCR with a Q25 quality threshold and the strictest error-elimination algorithm. Lower-bound total TCR beta diversity was estimated with a nonparametric unseen species model using Euler transformation. TCRdb passed the public sequencing reads through fastp at Q25 and MiXCR, retaining productive beta sequences. Identical CDR3 protein sequences are pooled into one entry, listed with their most common genes and DNA. These V and J calls derive from TCRdb rather than the authors' analysis. Within this sample are about 780,000 distinct CDR3 sequences, with more than 35% of them counted one time only. Around 18% of the sample belongs to the ten largest clones.

Sequencing was performed on blood. This receptor chain uses TRBV4-3 and TRBJ2-5; TRBD1 matches 8 bases in the middle. This TCR was sampled from a man at least 80 years old in good health. The base sequence is TGCGCCAGCAGCCGATCACAGGGGGGAGGTCCAGAGACCCAGTACTTC. Translated, it gives CASSRSQGGGPETQYF.